The text below deals with one T cell receptor (beta chain). The antigen is undetermined. The data are from a study of identical twins. Whole-study results and caveats: For monozygotic twins, models underestimated out-of-frame TCR alpha sharing. An excess of low generation probability was shown by twin-shared out-of-frame alpha sequences.

Template switching, a step in the protocol, added a universal primer site, and cDNA carried unique molecular identifiers. TCRdb passed the 5' RACE reads through MiXCR, listing each CDR3 protein once. The sample yields about 280,000 distinct CDR3 sequences, more than 6.5% seen once. This sample was shared with a second study, whose subject was yellow fever vaccine responses in identical twins. Per that study: Twins' vaccine T cell responses reportedly seemed partly convergent and partly personalized.

The sequence came from a woman aged 18-29 years in good health. Sequenced: memory (CD45RO+) T cells sorted from blood.

The CDR3 here is CASRQGYNEQFF. CDR3 nucleotides: TGTGCCAGCAGACAGGGCTACAATGAGCAGTTCTTC. The chain has TRBV13 and TRBJ2-1; the D gene is possibly TRBD1 (6 bases). CDR1 PRHDT and CDR2 FYEKMQ come from the germline V gene (reference sequence). Trimming left V 6 bases short and J 3 bases short, with 6 bases between. The CDR3 has 12 residues.